The 32 T cell receptor beta chains in this list originate from one sample, sequenced in a study of beta chain features in type 1 diabetes. Study-wide results and caveats: Type 1 diabetes patients had TCRB CDR3s that were shorter (moderately but significantly so) in all four CD4+ subsets.

Expressed TCRB transcripts were sequenced because the entire RNA isolate underwent reverse transcription. Generated by immunoSEQ multiplex PCR, the TCRdb table keeps only in-frame clones and is missing some. The top ten hold roughly 0.011% of the sample, which has around 260,000 clones, less than 30% seen once. For these TCRs, the target antigens are not known. The sequenced material came from naive CD4+ T cells from blood. The receptors here all came from a woman aged 25 to 39 with type 1 diabetes.

This clone was seen a few times. The chain joins TRBV7-9 to TRBJ1-5, with D unclear. This CDR3 spans 14 amino acids. Germline V gene sequence: CDR1 SEHNR, CDR2 FQNEAQ (reference sequence). Deletions cut 4 bases from V and 0 bases from J, with 7 bases between. The CDR3 is CASSSGSSNQPQHF. CDR3 bases: TGTGCCAGCAGCTCCGGGAGTAGCAATCAGCCCCAGCATTTT.

The chain combines TRBV28 with TRBJ2-7; D is possibly TRBD2 (5 bases). This CDR3 has 15 amino acids. Trimming cost V 2 bases and J 7 bases, with 18 bases left between them. Germline V lookup: CDR1 MDHEN, CDR2 SYDVKM. The CDR3 sequence is CASSLRREGRAEQYF. CDR3 coding DNA: TGTGCCAGCAGTTTAAGGAGAGAGGGTAGGGCGGAGCAGTACTTC. Supplemented by reference TRBV28 and TRBJ2-7, the full variable domain reads DVKVTQSSRYLVKRTGEKVFLECVQDMDHENMFWYRQDPGLGLRLIYFSYDVKMKEKGDIPEGYSVSREKKERFSLILESASTNQTSMYLCASSLRREGRAEQYFGPGTRLTVT.

This sequence joins TRBV7-9 and TRBJ2-3; 9 bases are a match to TRBD2. CDR3 length equals 15 residues. Trimming at V came to 3 bases and at J to 0 bases, leaving 1 base not matched to a gene. CDR1 is SEHNR, CDR2 FQNEAQ, per germline (reference sequence). The CDR3 DNA sequence: TGTGCCAGCAGCTTCCTAGCGGGGAGCACAGATACGCAGTATTTT. Protein sequence: CASSFLAGSTDTQYF. The whole variable domain, filled in from reference TRBV7-9 and TRBJ2-3, reads DTGVSQNPRHKITKRGQNVTFRCDPISEHNRLYWYRQTLGQGPEFLTYFQNEAQLEKSRLLSDRFSAERPKGSFSTLEIQRTEQGDSAMYLCASSFLAGSTDTQYFGPGTRLTVL.

The chain employs TRBV29-1 and TRBJ2-1, with 13 bases lining up with TRBD2. CDR1 SQVTM and CDR2 ANQGSEA come from the germline V gene. The CDR3 has 15 residues. After removal of 7 bases from V and 5 bases from J, the junction contained 8 bases not matched to a gene. The CDR3: CSGGRLAGGDNEQFF. The CDR3 DNA reads as TGCAGCGGCGGCCGACTAGCGGGAGGAGACAATGAGCAGTTCTTC.

This clone was picked up a small number of times. CDR3 protein: CASTGQGINEQYF. In DNA, the CDR3 is TGCGCCAGCACCGGACAGGGGATAAACGAGCAGTACTTC. The chain employs TRBV5-1 and TRBJ2-7, with 9 bases aligning to TRBD1. CDR1 and CDR2 from the germline V gene are SGHRS and YFSETQ. V shed 6 bases, J shed 5 bases, and the junction held 6 bases outside the gene matches. This CDR3 comprises 13 residues. Complete variable domain (other parts from reference TRBV5-1 and TRBJ2-7): KAGVTQTPRYLIKTRGQQVTLSCSPISGHRSVSWYQQTPGQGLQFLFEYFSETQRNKGNFPGRFSGRQFSNSRSEMNVSTLELGDSALYLCASTGQGINEQYFGPGTRLTVT.

The chain is built from TRBV9 and TRBJ2-7, with D maybe TRBD2 (6 bases). This CDR3 has 15 amino acids. Trimming left V 0 bases short and J 2 bases short, with 12 bases between. Germline-derived CDR1 and CDR2 are SGDLS and YYNGEE. CDR3 sequence reads: CASSVAYGGTYEQYF. CDR3 sequence (DNA): TGTGCCAGCAGCGTAGCTTACGGGGGTACCTACGAGCAGTACTTC.

The V and J genes are TRBV28 and TRBJ2-7; TRBD2 aligns across 9 bases. V was clipped by 6 bases and J by 2 bases; unmatched bases: 8. CDR3 length equals 15 residues. From germline, CDR1 is MDHEN and CDR2 SYDVKM. CDR3 sequence: CASRSAGGFTYEQYF. In nucleotides, the CDR3 is TGTGCCAGCAGGTCAGCGGGAGGCTTCACCTACGAGCAGTACTTC.

The rearrangement links TRBV6-5 to TRBJ2-2; weak D call: TRBD2 (6 bases). The CDR3 sequence is 13 residues long. The V and J ends lost 7 bases and 6 bases respectively, with 12 bases between them. Looked up from germline, CDR1 is MNHEY and CDR2 is SVGAGI. The CDR3 spells CASTWDLPGELFF. DNA of the CDR3: TGTGCCAGCACCTGGGACTTGCCCGGGGAGCTGTTTTTT.

This clone appeared a few times. V and J are TRBV30 and TRBJ1-1, with a possible D match to TRBD1 (5 bases). There are 14 residues in the CDR3. Trimming took 1 base from V and 5 from J, leaving 14 bases between them. Germline CDR1 is GTSNPN and CDR2 is SVGIG (reference sequence). The CDR3 loop reads CAWSAWGDGTEAFF. CDR3 DNA sequence: TGTGCCTGGAGTGCTTGGGGCGATGGGACTGAAGCTTTCTTT.

J is TRBJ2-5 and V is TRBV2; no definite D call. With 8 bases removed from V and 3 bases from J, the gap between germline ends came to 10 bases. In germline, CDR1 is SNHLY, CDR2 FYNNEI. CDR3 length: 12 residues. This CDR3 reads CASAAFEETQYF. For the CDR3, the DNA is TGTGCCAGCGCGGCTTTCGAAGAGACCCAGTACTTC.

The chain combines TRBV29-1 with TRBJ1-1; the D is unclear. The CDR3 is 15 amino acids. Germline-derived CDR1 and CDR2 are SQVTM and ANQGSEA. The ends were cut back, 4 bases at V and 2 bases at J, with 17 bases in the middle. CDR3: CSVGHVSGGNTEAFF. The CDR3, as DNA: TGCAGCGTTGGGCATGTCAGCGGTGGAAACACTGAAGCTTTCTTT. Together with reference TRBV29-1 and TRBJ1-1, the CDR3 gives the full variable domain: SAVISQKPSRDICQRGTSLTIQCQVDSQVTMMFWYRQQPGQSLTLIATANQGSEATYESGFVIDKFPISRPNLTFSTLTVSNMSPEDSSIYLCSVGHVSGGNTEAFFGQGTRLTVV.

This clone appeared a few times. The rearrangement uses TRBV30 and TRBJ1-2; no reliable D call. V was cut by 5 bases and J by 4 bases, with 8 bases left in between. The CDR3 is made up of 11 amino acids. CDR1 and CDR2 from the germline V gene are GTSNPN and SVGIG (reference sequence). DNA of the CDR3: TGTGCCTGGGCCGGCGGCTATGGCTACACCTTC. As protein: CAWAGGYGYTF.

A few counts support this clone. The chain carries TRBV10-3 and TRBJ2-3; 7 nucleotides align to TRBD2. The J segment lost 3 bases and the V segment lost 9 bases, leaving 9 bases of the junction unmatched. The germline gives CDR1 ENHRY, CDR2 SYGVKD. This CDR3 is 14 amino acids long. The CDR3 protein is CAMGAGPRTDTQYF. The CDR3 DNA follows: TGTGCCATGGGAGCGGGACCTCGGACAGATACGCAGTATTTT.

J is TRBJ1-4 and V is TRBV4-1; D call uncertain. The CDR3 is made up of 15 amino acids. From germline, CDR1 is MGHRA and CDR2 YSYEKL. V was clipped by 4 bases and J by 0 bases, with 9 bases between them. This chain's CDR3 is CASSPSQATNEKLFF. CDR3 nucleotide sequence: TGCGCCAGCAGCCCCTCGCAGGCAACTAATGAAAAACTGTTTTTT.

The CDR3: CAWSDRRQGFYEQYF. In nucleotides, the CDR3 is TGTGCCTGGAGCGATCGGAGGCAGGGGTTTTACGAGCAGTACTTC. V and J are TRBV30 and TRBJ2-7, with D perhaps TRBD1 (6 bases). The CDR3 is 15 amino acids. Per the germline V gene, CDR1 is GTSNPN and CDR2 is SVGIG (reference sequence). Trimming cost V 3 bases and J 4 bases, with 19 bases left between them. Supplemented by reference TRBV30 and TRBJ2-7, the full variable domain reads SQTIHQWPATLVQPVGSPLSLECTVEGTSNPNLYWYRQAAGRGLQLLFYSVGIGQISSEVPQNLSASRPQDRQFILSSKKLLLSDSGFYLCAWSDRRQGFYEQYFGPGTRLTVT.

The table lists this clone with a few counts. V gene TRBV6-5 combines with J gene TRBJ1-2; 8 bases are shared with TRBD1. The CDR3 extends over 14 amino acids. V trimming: 6 bases; J trimming: 3 bases; junction bases outside the gene matches: 6. Germline CDR1 reads MNHEY; CDR2 reads SVGAGI. The CDR3 DNA reads TGTGCCAGCAGACGGGACAGGAGAGACTATGGCTACACCTTC. This codes for CASRRDRRDYGYTF.

This chain joins TRBV18 and TRBJ1-2, with TRBD1 as a possible D gene (5 bases). The CDR3 has 17 residues. V was clipped by 4 bases and J by 4 bases, with 22 bases between them. Germline values: CDR1 KGHSH, CDR2 LQKENI. The DNA for the CDR3 is TGTGCCAGCTCACAACACAGCCAGGACACGGTCCCCTATGGCTACACCTTC. Protein product: CASSQHSQDTVPYGYTF.

In this sample, this clone turned up a few times. The genes are TRBV15 and TRBJ1-5; no firm D call. CDR3 length: 13 amino acids. V lost 0 bases, J lost 7 bases, and 7 bases lay in between. CDR1 is LNHNV, CDR2 YYDKDF, per germline (reference sequence). The CDR3 DNA follows: TGTGCCACCAGCAGAGATCGCAGGCAGCCCCAGCATTTT. Protein product: CATSRDRRQPQHF.

The CDR3 DNA reads TGTGCCAGCAGCTTGCGGGTGGAGCAGTTCTTC. Its protein product is CASSLRVEQFF. The chain has TRBV5-6 and TRBJ2-1; D call uncertain. Germline V gives CDR1 SGHDT, CDR2 YYEEEE. Trimming pared 1 base from V and 10 bases from J, leaving 6 bases between. The CDR3 spans 11 residues. Complete variable domain (other parts from reference TRBV5-6 and TRBJ2-1): DAGVTQSPTHLIKTRGQQVTLRCSPKSGHDTVSWYQQALGQGPQFIFQYYEEEERQRGNFPDRFSGHQFPNYSSELNVNALLLGDSALYLCASSLRVEQFFGPGTRLTVL.

This clone has just a few counts. This chain links TRBV29-1 with TRBJ2-1, with 9 bases matching TRBD2. CDR1 is SQVTM, CDR2 ANQGSEA, per germline. The CDR3 is 15 residues long. The V segment lost 3 bases and the J segment 4 bases; nucleotides outside the gene matches: 7. The CDR3 nucleotides read TGCAGCGTTGACCGCACTAGCGGGCCTTACAATGAGCAGTTCTTC. Encoded protein: CSVDRTSGPYNEQFF.

For this clone: The junction departs from germline at one end; a sequencing error may be responsible. The chain links TRBV19 to TRBJ1-2; D not resolved. The V gene's germline CDR1 is LNHDA and CDR2 SQIVND (reference sequence). The CDR3 extends over 11 amino acids. The DNA for the CDR3 is TGTACCAGTGGTCAGGAATATGGCTACACCTTC. The encoded protein is CTSGQEYGYTF.

The sample holds a few counts of this clone. The rearrangement links TRBV28 to TRBJ2-2; D is perhaps TRBD1 (6 bases). Trimming removed 3 bases at V and 4 bases at J, with 15 bases between. This CDR3 region has 16 residues. Germline values: CDR1 MDHEN, CDR2 SYDVKM. CDR3 region: CASSFAAQGSTGELFF. CDR3 coding DNA: TGTGCCAGCAGTTTTGCCGCACAGGGATCCACCGGGGAGCTGTTTTTT.

Only a few counts were recorded for this clone. The chain carries TRBV7-9 and TRBJ2-7; 7 positions match TRBD2. With 4 bases clipped from V and 7 bases from J, the junction kept 10 bases outside the gene matches. The V gene's germline CDR1 is SEHNR and CDR2 FQNEAQ (reference sequence). This CDR3 has 14 amino acids. CDR3 sequence: CASSWQDGLEEQYF. CDR3 nucleotides: TGTGCCAGCAGCTGGCAGGACGGACTAGAAGAGCAGTACTTC.

The rearrangement joins TRBV7-9 to TRBJ1-2; D perhaps matches TRBD1 (5 bases). Germline V gene lookup returns CDR1 SEHNR and CDR2 FQNEAQ (reference sequence). The CDR3 sequence is 13 residues long. V was cut by 0 bases and J by 3 bases, with 5 bases left in between. The CDR3 nucleotides read TGTGCCAGCAGCTTAGCGGGGCACTATGGCTACACCTTC. Protein product: CASSLAGHYGYTF.

The rearrangement links TRBV19 to TRBJ2-2; a weak D match, TRBD1 (5 bases). CDR1 and CDR2 (germline): LNHDA, SQIVND (reference sequence). V was trimmed by 7 bases and J by 4 bases, leaving 22 bases between them. The CDR3 runs 17 residues. The CDR3 sequence: CASTGLAAPRATGELFF. Here the CDR3 DNA reads TGTGCCAGTACCGGGTTGGCGGCGCCCAGGGCCACCGGGGAGCTGTTTTTT.

The chain recombines TRBV7-6 with TRBJ2-7, with TRBD2 as a possible D gene (5 bases). The germline gives CDR1 SGHVS, CDR2 FNYEAQ. V was cut by 1 base and J by 9 bases, with 10 bases left in between. The CDR3 is made up of 12 amino acids. The CDR3 is CASSLGESGQYF. CDR3 DNA sequence: TGTGCCAGCAGCTTAGGGGAGAGCGGGCAGTACTTC. Drawing the rest from reference TRBV7-6 and TRBJ2-7, the complete variable domain is GAGVSQSPRYKVTKRGQDVALRCDPISGHVSLYWYRQALGQGPEFLTYFNYEAQQDKSGLPNDRFSAERPEGSISTLTIQRTEQRDSAMYRCASSLGESGQYFGPGTRLTVT.

V usage is TRBV6-5 and J usage is TRBJ2-2; tentative D call: TRBD1 (6 bases). The germline gives CDR1 MNHEY, CDR2 SVGAGI. V was clipped by 10 bases and J by 4 bases, with 10 bases between them. The CDR3 extends over 12 amino acids. This chain's CDR3 is CATKQGTGELFF. CDR3 coding DNA: TGTGCCACCAAACAGGGCACCGGGGAGCTGTTTTTT.

The chain links TRBV20-1 to TRBJ2-1; D remains ambiguous. V was trimmed by 8 bases and J by 6 bases, leaving 8 bases between them. The CDR3 spans 10 residues. Germline V gene sequence: CDR1 DFQATT, CDR2 SNEGSKA (reference sequence). This CDR3 reads CSPYSNEQFF. The CDR3 coding sequence is TGCAGTCCCTACAGCAATGAGCAGTTCTTC.

The chain recombines TRBV29-1 with TRBJ1-2; a possible D gene is TRBD1 (5 bases). Trimming took 6 bases from V and 4 from J, leaving 18 bases between them. Germline loops: CDR1 SQVTM, CDR2 ANQGSEA. The CDR3 has 14 residues. The CDR3 coding sequence is TGCAGCGTGGGAGGGGCAGCTCGATTCTATGGCTACACCTTC. The encoded protein is CSVGGAARFYGYTF.

The J gene is TRBJ2-5, the V gene TRBV11-2; TRBD1 matches 10 bases. The V gene's germline CDR1 is SGHAT and CDR2 FQNNGV. The CDR3 covers 15 residues. V dropped 1 base and J dropped 5; count of bases not matched to a gene: 4. CDR3 sequence reads: CASSLVTGGGETQYF. The DNA of the CDR3 is TGTGCCAGCAGCTTAGTGACAGGGGGCGGGGAGACCCAGTACTTC. Full variable domain (remainder filled in from reference TRBV11-2 and TRBJ2-5): EAGVAQSPRYKIIEKRQSVAFWCNPISGHATLYWYQQILGQGPKLLIQFQNNGVVDDSQLPKDRFSAERLKGVDSTLKIQPAKLEDSAVYLCASSLVTGGGETQYFGPGTRLLVL.

The CDR3 reads CATASGRAETQYF. For the CDR3, the DNA is TGTGCCACAGCTAGCGGGAGGGCTGAGACCCAGTACTTC. This chain connects TRBV19 to TRBJ2-5; the match to TRBD2 covers 12 bases. With 10 bases clipped from V and 5 bases from J, the junction kept 5 bases outside the gene matches. The CDR3 is 13 residues long. In germline, CDR1 is LNHDA, CDR2 SQIVND (reference sequence).

This clone was counted between two and nine times. The CDR3 reads CASSTDAARAPYEQYF. DNA of the CDR3: TGTGCCAGCAGCACCGATGCGGCGAGGGCCCCCTACGAGCAGTACTTC. The rearrangement joins TRBV7-2 to TRBJ2-7; perhaps TRBD2 as D (5 bases). V shed 5 bases and J shed 2 bases, with 19 bases lying between them. The germline V gene encodes CDR1 SGHTA and CDR2 FQGNSA. The CDR3 totals 16 residues.